A single sample is the source of the 16 T cell receptor beta chains below, sequenced in a study of blood T cell repertoires in COVID-19. Profiled with immunoSEQ multiplex PCR; TCRdb holds only in-frame clones, not every one. The sample records roughly 200,000 clones, about 87% being singletons. Source material: peripheral blood. The receptors stem from a man in his 60s who had recovered from COVID-19.

The rearrangement joins TRBV28 to TRBJ1-6; D is unclear. This CDR3 contains 14 residues. The germline CDR1 and CDR2 sequences are MDHEN and SYDVKM. The V end was cut by 2 bases, the J end by 5 bases, with 7 bases between. The CDR3 nucleotides read TGTGCCAGCAGTTTAGGCGGGGATAATTCACCCCTCCACTTT. This sequence encodes CASSLGGDNSPLHF.

This clone has a single count. The chain combines TRBV19 with TRBJ2-7; 11 bases line up with TRBD2. Unmatched junction bases numbered 17, after V lost 6 bases and J lost 4 bases. The CDR3 is 18 amino acids. The germline V gene encodes CDR1 LNHDA and CDR2 SQIVND (reference sequence). The CDR3 region is CASRQAGTSGAAVYEQYF. The DNA for the CDR3 is TGTGCCAGTAGACAAGCCGGGACTAGCGGCGCGGCCGTTTACGAGCAGTACTTC.

The gene calls are TRBV24-1 and TRBJ2-1, with TRBD2 as a possible D gene (5 bases). This CDR3 is built from 14 residues. The germline V gene encodes CDR1 KGHDR and CDR2 SFDVKD. V was clipped by 7 bases and J by 10 bases, with 19 bases between them. The CDR3 region is CATSRTAEAREQFF. In nucleotides, the CDR3 is TGTGCCACCAGCAGAACAGCGGAGGCAAGGGAGCAGTTCTTC.

The chain links TRBV27 to TRBJ2-6; maybe TRBD1 (6 bases). This CDR3 has 17 amino acids. Germline V CDR1 and CDR2: MNHEY, SMNVEV (reference sequence). The V gene lost 4 bases and the J gene lost 2 bases, with 15 bases spanning the gap. CDR3 sequence reads: CASSSPSGVTGANVLTF. The DNA for the CDR3 is TGTGCCAGCAGTTCTCCCTCAGGGGTAACTGGGGCCAACGTCCTGACTTTC.

This chain joins TRBV5-1 and TRBJ1-3; possible D gene TRBD1, 6 bases. The CDR3 has 14 amino acids. The V and J ends lost 2 bases and 3 bases respectively, with 9 bases between them. CDR1 and CDR2 (germline): SGHRS, YFSETQ. Here the CDR3 reads CASSFQGYGNTIYF. The CDR3 nucleotides are TGCGCCAGCAGCTTTCAGGGGTATGGAAACACCATATATTTT.

This clone has more than one count but fewer than ten. The rearrangement joins TRBV3-1 (or the pseudogene TRBV3-2) to TRBJ1-2; maybe TRBD1 (5 bases). The CDR3 is made up of 14 amino acids. Germline-derived CDR1 and CDR2 are LGHDT and YNNKEL (reference sequence). V was cut by 1 base and J by 3 bases, with 9 bases left in between. The CDR3 DNA sequence: TGTGCCAGCAGCCAAGGCGGGACGGACTATGGCTACACCTTC. Amino acids: CASSQGGTDYGYTF.

This rearrangement joins TRBV6-5 to TRBJ2-7; 11 bases are a match to TRBD2. Germline CDR1 and CDR2: MNHEY and SVGAGI. The CDR3 runs to 15 residues. V was pared by 0 bases and J by 6 bases, with 4 bases of the junction left unmatched. CDR3 in DNA: TGTGCCAGCAGTTACTCGGGGCTAGCGGGAGGCGAGCAGTACTTC. Protein sequence: CASSYSGLAGGEQYF.

The V gene is TRBV28, the J gene TRBJ1-6, with 8 bases identical to TRBD1. This CDR3 is built from 16 residues. Germline CDR1 and CDR2: MDHEN and SYDVKM. V dropped 4 bases and J dropped 10; count of bases not matched to a gene: 12. The CDR3 DNA reads TGTGCCAGCAGTTCTCCTACCGGGACAGGCGTCTCACCCCTCCACTTT. Translation gives CASSSPTGTGVSPLHF.

In this sample, this clone turned up once. V gene TRBV10-2 combines with J gene TRBJ1-1, with a possible D match to TRBD1 (6 bases). V was clipped by 4 bases and J by 6 bases, with 18 bases between them. The CDR3 runs to 15 residues. From germline, CDR1 is WSHSY and CDR2 SAAADI. The DNA for the CDR3 is TGCGCCAGCAGTGGTGAAGGGGGGGCAGGGGCTGAAGCTTTCTTT. This translates into CASSGEGGAGAEAFF.

The chain joins TRBV6-5 to TRBJ1-6; 7 bases map to TRBD1. The J segment lost 6 bases and the V segment lost 7 bases, leaving 9 bases of the junction unmatched. CDR1 is MNHEY and CDR2 is SVGAGI in the germline V gene. CDR3 length equals 15 residues. CDR3 region: CASTQRGQSNSPLHF. CDR3 sequence (DNA): TGTGCCAGCACCCAAAGGGGACAGAGTAATTCACCCCTCCACTTT.

This sequence joins TRBV5-1 and TRBJ2-3, with D perhaps TRBD2 (5 bases). This CDR3 contains 13 residues. The V and J ends lost 5 bases and 3 bases respectively, with 10 bases between them. Germline V gene sequence: CDR1 SGHRS, CDR2 YFSETQ. CDR3 coding DNA: TGCGCCAGCAGACTAGAGGGAACAGATACGCAGTATTTT. This gives the protein CASRLEGTDTQYF.

This chain links TRBV27 with TRBJ1-1, with D possibly matching TRBD1 (5 bases). Per the germline V gene, CDR1 is MNHEY and CDR2 is SMNVEV (reference sequence). CDR3 size: 16 residues. Deletions cut 6 bases from V and 4 bases from J, with 21 bases between. The CDR3 protein is CASSQAGSGSFTEAFF. The CDR3 DNA sequence: TGTGCCAGCAGCCAAGCCGGGTCAGGGTCATTCACTGAAGCTTTCTTT.

This CDR3 reads CASSSGLRTSTDTQYF. The CDR3 DNA sequence: TGCGCCAGCAGCTCGGGACTACGAACTAGCACAGATACGCAGTATTTT. The chain is built from TRBV5-1 and TRBJ2-3; 7 nucleotides line up with TRBD2. CDR1 and CDR2 from the germline V gene are SGHRS and YFSETQ. The CDR3 has 16 amino acids. V lost 3 bases, J lost 0 bases, and 7 bases stayed unmatched. Filled out from reference TRBV5-1 and TRBJ2-3, the complete variable domain reads KAGVTQTPRYLIKTRGQQVTLSCSPISGHRSVSWYQQTPGQGLQFLFEYFSETQRNKGNFPGRFSGRQFSNSRSEMNVSTLELGDSALYLCASSSGLRTSTDTQYFGPGTRLTVL.

The CDR3: CASSPGLVAGELFF. The DNA of the CDR3 is TGTGCCAGTAGCCCAGGACTAGTCGCCGGGGAGCTGTTTTTT. The chain combines TRBV19 with TRBJ2-2; the match to TRBD2 covers 7 bases. Germline V CDR1 and CDR2: LNHDA, SQIVND (reference sequence). The V and J ends lost 6 bases and 6 bases, in that order; junction bases with no gene match: 7. This CDR3 spans 14 amino acids.

J is TRBJ1-2 and V is TRBV5-4; D is unresolved. This CDR3 comprises 12 residues. V was clipped by 4 bases and J by 2 bases, with 6 bases between them. Germline V gives CDR1 SGHNT, CDR2 YYREEE (reference sequence). The CDR3 sequence: CASSPGNYGYTF. The CDR3 bases are TGTGCCAGCAGCCCGGGGAACTATGGCTACACCTTC.

The J gene is TRBJ2-7, the V gene TRBV5-4; D is perhaps TRBD2 (5 bases). CDR1 is SGHNT and CDR2 is YYREEE in the germline V gene (reference sequence). The CDR3 length is 14 residues. Between the trimmed V and J ends, which lost 4 bases and 0 bases, there was a span of 11 bases. The CDR3 loop is CASSQTGNSYEQYF. The CDR3 nucleotides are TGTGCCAGCAGCCAAACCGGGAACTCCTACGAGCAGTACTTC. Filled out from reference TRBV5-4 and TRBJ2-7, the complete variable domain reads ETGVTQSPTHLIKTRGQQVTLRCSSQSGHNTVSWYQQALGQGPQFIFQYYREEENGRGNFPPRFSGLQFPNYSSELNVNALELDDSALYLCASSQTGNSYEQYFGPGTRLTVT.